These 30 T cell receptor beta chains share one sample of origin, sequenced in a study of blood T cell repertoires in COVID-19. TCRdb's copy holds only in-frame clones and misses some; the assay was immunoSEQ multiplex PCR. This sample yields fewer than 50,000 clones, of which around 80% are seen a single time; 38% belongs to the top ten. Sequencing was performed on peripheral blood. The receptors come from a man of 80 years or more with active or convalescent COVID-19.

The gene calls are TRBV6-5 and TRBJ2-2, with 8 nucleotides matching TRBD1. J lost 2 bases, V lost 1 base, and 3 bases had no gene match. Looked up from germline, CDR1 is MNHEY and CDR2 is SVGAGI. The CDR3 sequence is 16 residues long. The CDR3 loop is CASSYWAGGNTGELFF. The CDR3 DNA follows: TGTGCCAGCAGTTACTGGGCAGGGGGCAACACCGGGGAGCTGTTTTTT.

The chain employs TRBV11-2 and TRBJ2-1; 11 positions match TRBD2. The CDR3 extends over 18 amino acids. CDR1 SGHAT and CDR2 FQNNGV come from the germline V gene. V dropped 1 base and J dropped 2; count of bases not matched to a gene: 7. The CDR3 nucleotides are TGTGCCAGCAGCTTAGTGACTAGCGGGAAAATAACCTACAATGAGCAGTTCTTC. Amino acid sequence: CASSLVTSGKITYNEQFF.

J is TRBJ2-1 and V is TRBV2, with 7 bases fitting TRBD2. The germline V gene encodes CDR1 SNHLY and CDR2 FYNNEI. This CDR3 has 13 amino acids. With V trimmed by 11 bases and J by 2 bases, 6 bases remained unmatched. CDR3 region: CAESSGAYNEQFF. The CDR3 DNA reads TGTGCCGAGAGCAGCGGGGCCTACAATGAGCAGTTCTTC.

DNA for the CDR3: TGTGCCAGTAGTATAGTGCAGGGGGGCAATCAGCCCCAGCATTTT. Its protein product is CASSIVQGGNQPQHF. V and J are TRBV19 and TRBJ1-5; 7 nucleotides agree with TRBD1. Trimming at V came to 1 base and at J to 2 bases, leaving 2 bases not matched to a gene. Germline CDR1 reads LNHDA; CDR2 reads SQIVND (reference sequence). This CDR3 is built from 15 residues.

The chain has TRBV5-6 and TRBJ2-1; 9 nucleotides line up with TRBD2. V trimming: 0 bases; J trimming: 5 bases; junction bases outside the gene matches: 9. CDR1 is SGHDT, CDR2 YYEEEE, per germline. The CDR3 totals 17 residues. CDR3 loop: CASSLASGRNWDNEQFF. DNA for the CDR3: TGTGCCAGCAGCTTGGCCAGCGGGAGGAATTGGGACAATGAGCAGTTCTTC.

CDR3 residues: CASSLQGSYTEAFF. Here the CDR3 DNA reads TGTGCCAGCAGTCTTCAGGGATCATATACTGAAGCTTTCTTT. J is TRBJ1-1 and V is TRBV25-1, with D possibly matching TRBD1 (5 bases). Trimming took 5 bases from V and 5 from J, leaving 15 bases between them. From germline, CDR1 is MGHDK and CDR2 SYGVNS. The CDR3 has 14 amino acids.

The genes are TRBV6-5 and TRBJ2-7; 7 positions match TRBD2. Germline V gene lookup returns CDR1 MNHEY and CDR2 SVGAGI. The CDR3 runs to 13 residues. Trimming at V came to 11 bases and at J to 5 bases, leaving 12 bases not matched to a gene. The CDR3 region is CAGKATSTDEQYF. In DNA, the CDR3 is TGTGCCGGGAAAGCGACTAGCACAGACGAGCAGTACTTC.

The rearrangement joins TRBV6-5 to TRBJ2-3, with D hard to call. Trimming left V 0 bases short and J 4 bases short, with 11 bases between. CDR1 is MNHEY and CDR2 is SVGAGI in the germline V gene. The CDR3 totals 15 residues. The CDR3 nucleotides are TGTGCCAGCAGTTACTCCGCGGAAGCCCCAGATACGCAGTATTTT. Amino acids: CASSYSAEAPDTQYF.

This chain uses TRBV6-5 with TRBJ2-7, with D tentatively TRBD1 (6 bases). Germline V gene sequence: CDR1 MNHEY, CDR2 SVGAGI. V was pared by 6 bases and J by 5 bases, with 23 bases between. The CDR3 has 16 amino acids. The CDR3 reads CASRYGRTEGHDEQYF. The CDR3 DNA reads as TGTGCCAGCAGATACGGTAGGACAGAAGGGCACGACGAGCAGTACTTC.

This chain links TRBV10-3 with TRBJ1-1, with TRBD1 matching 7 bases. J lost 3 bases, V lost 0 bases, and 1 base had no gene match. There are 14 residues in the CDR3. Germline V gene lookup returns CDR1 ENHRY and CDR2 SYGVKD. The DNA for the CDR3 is TGTGCCATCAGTGAGTCGACAGGGTACACTGAAGCTTTCTTT. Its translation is CAISESTGYTEAFF.

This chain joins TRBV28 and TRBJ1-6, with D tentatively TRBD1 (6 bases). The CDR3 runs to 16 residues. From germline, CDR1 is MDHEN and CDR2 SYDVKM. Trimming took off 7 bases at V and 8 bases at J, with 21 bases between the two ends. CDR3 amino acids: CASTPGGGGIDSPLHF. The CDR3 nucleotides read TGTGCCAGCACCCCGGGGGGGGGCGGGATCGATTCACCCCTCCACTTT.

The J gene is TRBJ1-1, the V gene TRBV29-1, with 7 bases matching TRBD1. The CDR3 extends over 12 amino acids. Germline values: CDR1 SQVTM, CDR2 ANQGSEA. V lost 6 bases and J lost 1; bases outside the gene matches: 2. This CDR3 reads CSVGQANTEAFF. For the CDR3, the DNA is TGCAGCGTCGGACAGGCGAACACTGAAGCTTTCTTT.

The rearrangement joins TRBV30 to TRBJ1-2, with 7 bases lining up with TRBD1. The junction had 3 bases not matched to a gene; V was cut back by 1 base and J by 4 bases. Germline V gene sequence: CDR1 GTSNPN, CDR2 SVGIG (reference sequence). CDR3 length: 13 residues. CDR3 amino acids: CAWSGAGGYGYTF. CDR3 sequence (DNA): TGTGCCTGGAGTGGGGCAGGGGGCTATGGCTACACCTTC.

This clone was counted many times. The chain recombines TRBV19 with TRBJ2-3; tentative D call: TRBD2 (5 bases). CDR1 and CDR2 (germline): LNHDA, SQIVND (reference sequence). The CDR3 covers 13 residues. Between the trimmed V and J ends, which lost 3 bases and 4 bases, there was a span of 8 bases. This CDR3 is CASSMRVSDTQYF. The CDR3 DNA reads TGTGCCAGTAGTATGAGGGTTTCAGATACGCAGTATTTT. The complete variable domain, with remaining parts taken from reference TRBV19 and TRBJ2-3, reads DGGITQSPKYLFRKEGQNVTLSCEQNLNHDAMYWYRQDPGQGLRLIYYSQIVNDFQKGDIAEGYSVSREKKESFPLTVTSAQKNPTAFYLCASSMRVSDTQYFGPGTRLTVL.

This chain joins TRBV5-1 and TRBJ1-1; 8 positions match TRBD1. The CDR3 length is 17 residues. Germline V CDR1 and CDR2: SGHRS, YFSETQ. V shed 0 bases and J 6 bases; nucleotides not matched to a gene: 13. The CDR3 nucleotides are TGCGCCAGCAGCTTGGTGAACAGGGGGAGGCTTAATTCTGAAGCTTTCTTT. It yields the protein CASSLVNRGRLNSEAFF. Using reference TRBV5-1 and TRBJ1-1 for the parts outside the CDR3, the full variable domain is KAGVTQTPRYLIKTRGQQVTLSCSPISGHRSVSWYQQTPGQGLQFLFEYFSETQRNKGNFPGRFSGRQFSNSRSEMNVSTLELGDSALYLCASSLVNRGRLNSEAFFGQGTRLTVV.

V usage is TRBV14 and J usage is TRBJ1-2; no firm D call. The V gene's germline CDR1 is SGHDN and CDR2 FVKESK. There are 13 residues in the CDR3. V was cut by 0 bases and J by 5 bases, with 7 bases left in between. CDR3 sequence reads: CASSQDRSYGYTF. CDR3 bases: TGTGCCAGCAGCCAAGACAGGTCTTATGGCTACACCTTC.

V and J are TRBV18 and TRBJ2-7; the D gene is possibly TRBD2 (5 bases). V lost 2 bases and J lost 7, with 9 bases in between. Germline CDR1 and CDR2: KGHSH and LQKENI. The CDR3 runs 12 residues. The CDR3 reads CASSPTGEEQYF. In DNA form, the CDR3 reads TGTGCCAGCTCACCAACCGGGGAGGAGCAGTACTTC. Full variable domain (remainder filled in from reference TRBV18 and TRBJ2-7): NAGVMQNPRHLVRRRGQEARLRCSPMKGHSHVYWYRQLPEEGLKFMVYLQKENIIDESGMPKERFSAEFPKEGPSILRIQQVVRGDSAAYFCASSPTGEEQYFGPGTRLTVT.

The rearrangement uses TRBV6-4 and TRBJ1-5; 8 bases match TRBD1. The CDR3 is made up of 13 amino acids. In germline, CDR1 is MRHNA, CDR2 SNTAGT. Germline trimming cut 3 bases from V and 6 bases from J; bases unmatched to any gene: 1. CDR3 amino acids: CASSEQGGQPQHF. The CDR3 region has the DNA TGTGCCAGCAGTGAACAGGGGGGTCAGCCCCAGCATTTT.

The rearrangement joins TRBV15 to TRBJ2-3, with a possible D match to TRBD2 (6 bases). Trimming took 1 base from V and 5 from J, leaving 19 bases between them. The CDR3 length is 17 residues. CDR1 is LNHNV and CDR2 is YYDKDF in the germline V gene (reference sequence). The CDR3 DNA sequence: TGTGCCACCAGCAGAGGAGGGGCTAGCGCCGCGGTAGATACGCAGTATTTT. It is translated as CATSRGGASAAVDTQYF.

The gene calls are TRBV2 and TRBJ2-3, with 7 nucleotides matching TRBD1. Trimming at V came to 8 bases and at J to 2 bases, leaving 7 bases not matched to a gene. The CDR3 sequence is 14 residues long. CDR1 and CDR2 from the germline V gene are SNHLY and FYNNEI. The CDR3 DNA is TGTGCCAGCGACAAGACAGGGACCACAGATACGCAGTATTTT. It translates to CASDKTGTTDTQYF.

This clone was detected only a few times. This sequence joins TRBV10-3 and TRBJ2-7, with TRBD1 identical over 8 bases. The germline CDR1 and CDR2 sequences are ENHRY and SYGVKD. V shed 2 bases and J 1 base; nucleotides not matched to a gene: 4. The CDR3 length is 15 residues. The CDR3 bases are TGTGCCATCAGTGAGATTAGGACAGGGTCCTACGAGCAGTACTTC. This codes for CAISEIRTGSYEQYF.

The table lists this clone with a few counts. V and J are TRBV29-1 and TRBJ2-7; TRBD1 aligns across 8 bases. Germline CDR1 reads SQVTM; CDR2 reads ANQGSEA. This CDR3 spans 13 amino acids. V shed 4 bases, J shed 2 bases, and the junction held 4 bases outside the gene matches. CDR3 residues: CSVGTGSAYEQYF. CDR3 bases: TGCAGCGTTGGGACAGGGTCGGCCTACGAGCAGTACTTC.

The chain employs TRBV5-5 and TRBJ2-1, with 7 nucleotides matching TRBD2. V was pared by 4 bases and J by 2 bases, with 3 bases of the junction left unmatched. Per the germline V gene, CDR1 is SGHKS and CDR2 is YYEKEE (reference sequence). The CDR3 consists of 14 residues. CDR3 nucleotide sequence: TGTGCCAGCAGCAGGGACTATACCTACAATGAGCAGTTCTTC. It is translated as CASSRDYTYNEQFF.

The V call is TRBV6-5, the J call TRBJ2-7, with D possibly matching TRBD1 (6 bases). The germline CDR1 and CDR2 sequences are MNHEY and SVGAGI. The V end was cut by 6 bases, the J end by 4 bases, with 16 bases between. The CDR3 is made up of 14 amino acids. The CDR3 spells CASRPGGASYEQYF. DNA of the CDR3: TGTGCCAGCAGGCCTGGGGGCGCAAGTTACGAGCAGTACTTC.

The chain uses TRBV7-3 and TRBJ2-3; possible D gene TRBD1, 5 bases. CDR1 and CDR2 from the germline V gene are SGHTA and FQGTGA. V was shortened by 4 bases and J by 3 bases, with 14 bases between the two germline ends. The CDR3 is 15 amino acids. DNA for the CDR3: TGTGCCAGCAGCTACCAGGGTCGGTTAACAGATACGCAGTATTTT. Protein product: CASSYQGRLTDTQYF.

The CDR3 sequence: CASAGGAPRYTQYF. CDR3 DNA: TGTGCCTCCGCAGGAGGGGCCCCGAGGTATACGCAGTATTTT. The rearrangement joins TRBV24-1 to TRBJ2-3; D possibly corresponds to TRBD2 (6 bases). Per the germline V gene, CDR1 is KGHDR and CDR2 is SFDVKD. The V end lost 12 bases, the J end lost 7 bases, and 22 bases lay between the germline ends. The CDR3 covers 14 residues.

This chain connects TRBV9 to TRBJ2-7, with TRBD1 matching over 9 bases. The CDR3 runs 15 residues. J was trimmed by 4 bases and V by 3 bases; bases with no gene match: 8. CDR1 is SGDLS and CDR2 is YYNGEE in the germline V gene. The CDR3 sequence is CASSAGTGLEYEQYF. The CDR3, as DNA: TGTGCCAGCAGCGCCGGGACAGGGCTTGAATACGAGCAGTACTTC.

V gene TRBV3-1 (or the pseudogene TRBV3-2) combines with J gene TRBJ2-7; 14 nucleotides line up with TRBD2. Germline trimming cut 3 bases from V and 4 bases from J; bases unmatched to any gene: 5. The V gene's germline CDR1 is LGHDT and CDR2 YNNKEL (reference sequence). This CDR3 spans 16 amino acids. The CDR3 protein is CASSQGRLAGGYEQYF. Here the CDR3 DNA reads TGTGCCAGCAGCCAGGGTAGACTAGCGGGAGGGTACGAGCAGTACTTC.

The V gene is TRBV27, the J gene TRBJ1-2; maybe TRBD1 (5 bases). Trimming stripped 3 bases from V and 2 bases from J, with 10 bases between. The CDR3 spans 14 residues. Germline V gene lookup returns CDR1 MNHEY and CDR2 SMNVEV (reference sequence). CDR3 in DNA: TGTGCCAGCAGTTTTTCGGCAGGGAACTATGGCTACACCTTC. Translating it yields CASSFSAGNYGYTF.

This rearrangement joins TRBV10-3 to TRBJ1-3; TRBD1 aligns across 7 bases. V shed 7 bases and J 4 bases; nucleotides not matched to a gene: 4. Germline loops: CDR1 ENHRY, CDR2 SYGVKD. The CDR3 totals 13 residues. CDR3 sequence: CAITGTEGNTIYF. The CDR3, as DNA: TGTGCCATCACCGGGACAGAAGGAAACACCATATATTTT.